This TCR beta chain was obtained from a study of T-cell reconstitution after alpha-beta-depleted transplantation in children. Comment on this clonotype: Antigen unknown.

Study observations and caveats: From newly produced T cells came most of the T-cell counts and diversity one year after transplant. For some patients, TCRbeta diversity was high at day 60 because of recipient T cells and thymic progenitors that survived. Alpha-beta T cells present about two months after transplant were reported to originate from several hundred expanded graft clones.

Molecular barcoding with unique molecular identifiers was used for the TCRbeta library. TCRdb reprocessed the PCR reads with MiXCR, giving one entry per CDR3 protein. This sample has about 580,000 distinct CDR3 sequences, with under 30% found just once. This CDR3 region has 12 residues. Germline CDR1 MNHNY, CDR2 SVGAGI (reference sequence). Trimming took off 0 bases at V and 9 bases at J, with 6 bases between the two ends. The chain uses TRBV6-6 and TRBJ2-1; D is uncertain. The material sequenced was PBMCs, mostly from graft donor cells, taken 360 days after TCRalphabeta/CD19-depleted stem cell transplant. This clonotype was sampled from a boy in the first two years of life who had a stem cell transplant for acute myeloid leukemia, so the T cells may come from the graft donor. CDR3 region: CASSYSMGEQFF. The CDR3 region has the DNA TGTGCCAGCAGTTACTCGATGGGTGAGCAGTTCTTC.